The 15 T cell receptor beta chains in this list originate from one sample, sequenced in a study of identifying expanded T cells in peripheral blood. Data came from immunoSEQ multiplex PCR; TCRdb stores just in-frame clones and leaves some out. This table has some 100,000 clones, about nine tenths appearing once. The sample comprised blood. These receptors all come from a person between 18 and 70 years old in good health.

This clone appeared a single time. V usage is TRBV7-5 and J usage is TRBJ2-4; TRBD1 is the table's D call, not checked against the DNA. TRBV7-5 is termed a pseudogene. The length of the CDR3 is 14 residues. CDR3 residues: CARSAGPAKNIQYF. In DNA form, the CDR3 reads TGTGCCAGAAGTGCAGGGCCAGCCAAAAACATTCAGTACTTC.

This chain uses TRBV27 with TRBJ2-1, with D perhaps being TRBD1 or TRBD2 (6 bases each). The CDR3 has 13 residues. Trimming cost V 2 bases and J 9 bases, with 11 bases left between them. Germline loops: CDR1 MNHEY, CDR2 SMNVEV (reference sequence). The DNA for the CDR3 is TGTGCCAGCAGTTTACGGGGGCCCGGTGAGCAGTTCTTC. Its protein is CASSLRGPGEQFF.

The chain is built from TRBV30 and TRBJ1-2, with 8 bases that match TRBD1. Germline trimming cut 5 bases from V and 3 bases from J; bases unmatched to any gene: 8. Germline values: CDR1 GTSNPN, CDR2 SVGIG (reference sequence). The CDR3 is made up of 14 amino acids. The CDR3 DNA reads TGTGCCTGGGGTCCCCAGGGGGCGTACTATGGCTACACCTTC. It specifies CAWGPQGAYYGYTF.

The chain is built from TRBV10-1 and TRBJ2-7; the D call may be TRBD1 or TRBD2 (5 bases each). CDR1 and CDR2 from the germline V gene are WNHNN and SYGVQD (reference sequence). The CDR3 has 13 residues. Trimming took 4 bases from V and 4 from J, leaving 11 bases between them. CDR3 nucleotides: TGCGCCAGCAGTGGGGGAGACAGATACGAGCAGTACTTC. It is translated as CASSGGDRYEQYF.

The chain couples TRBV25-1 to TRBJ2-7; a possible D gene is TRBD1 (6 bases). Germline V lookup: CDR1 MGHDK, CDR2 SYGVNS. This CDR3 has 12 residues. V was cut by 6 bases and J by 2 bases, with 8 bases left in between. Here the CDR3 reads CASSRTAYEQYF. As DNA, the CDR3 is TGTGCCAGCAGCCGGACAGCCTACGAGCAGTACTTC.

The V and J genes are TRBV19 and TRBJ2-5; TRBD2 is a possible D gene (6 bases). The CDR3 runs 13 residues. Germline loops: CDR1 LNHDA, CDR2 SQIVND (reference sequence). V was trimmed by 3 bases and J by 5 bases, leaving 10 bases between them. The CDR3 protein is CASSMVGRETQYF. The CDR3 region has the DNA TGTGCCAGTAGTATGGTAGGGAGGGAGACCCAGTACTTC.

J is TRBJ1-5 and V is TRBV28; 7 bases agree with TRBD1. In germline, CDR1 is MDHEN, CDR2 SYDVKM. The CDR3 has 15 residues. Trimming took 2 bases from V and 5 from J; bases not matched to a gene: 6. The CDR3 bases are TGTGCCAGCAGTTTAGGAGGGACAGCCCATCAGCCCCAGCATTTT. Residues: CASSLGGTAHQPQHF.

The J gene is TRBJ2-5, the V gene TRBV7-6; perhaps D is TRBD1 or TRBD2 (5 bases each). The CDR3 contains 14 residues. CDR1 SGHVS and CDR2 FNYEAQ come from the germline V gene. V was clipped by 0 bases and J by 7 bases, with 12 bases between them. The CDR3 DNA sequence: TGTGCCAGCAGCTTAGCGGGACCCCCCAGGACCCAGTACTTC. The encoded protein is CASSLAGPPRTQYF.

V gene TRBV6-1 combines with J gene TRBJ2-3; tentatively, D is TRBD1 (6 bases). This CDR3 comprises 14 residues. V lost 4 bases and J lost 0, with 8 bases in between. The V gene's germline CDR1 is MNHNS and CDR2 SASEGT. The CDR3 spells CASSVDRSTDTQYF. The CDR3 DNA sequence: TGTGCCAGCAGTGTGGACAGAAGCACAGATACGCAGTATTTT.

Here the CDR3 reads CASSGSPIGTSTDTQYF. CDR3 sequence (DNA): TGTGCCAGCAGTGGCTCCCCTATAGGGACTAGCACAGATACGCAGTATTTT. The genes are TRBV6-1 and TRBJ2-3; the D gene is possibly TRBD2 (6 bases). Looked up from germline, CDR1 is MNHNS and CDR2 is SASEGT. V was clipped by 4 bases and J by 0 bases, with 17 bases between them. This CDR3 comprises 17 residues.

The chain links TRBV7-9 to TRBJ2-3; no reliable D call. The CDR3 extends over 10 amino acids. Deletions cut 5 bases from V and 10 bases from J, with 7 bases between. From germline, CDR1 is SEHNR and CDR2 FQNEAQ (reference sequence). DNA for the CDR3: TGTGCCAGCAGCCCTGATCCGCAGTATTTT. Its protein product is CASSPDPQYF.

The rearrangement joins TRBV6-5 to TRBJ2-3; TRBD2 matches at 9 bases. The V gene's germline CDR1 is MNHEY and CDR2 SVGAGI. Unmatched junction bases numbered 7, after V lost 6 bases and J lost 6 bases. This CDR3 spans 14 amino acids. The CDR3 nucleotides read TGTGCCAGCAGCCGTGTAGCGGGAGCGGATACGCAGTATTTT. Its protein product is CASSRVAGADTQYF.

This clone appeared once. This chain joins TRBV5-4 and TRBJ2-5; D is perhaps TRBD1 (6 bases). Germline-derived CDR1 and CDR2 are SGHNT and YYREEE (reference sequence). The V end was cut by 0 bases, the J end by 2 bases, with 8 bases between. This CDR3 is 14 amino acids long. The CDR3 bases are TGTGCCAGCAGCTTGGTGGGACATCAAGAGACCCAGTACTTC. Its protein is CASSLVGHQETQYF.

V is TRBV19 and J is TRBJ2-1; 8 bases line up with TRBD1. In germline, CDR1 is LNHDA, CDR2 SQIVND (reference sequence). This CDR3 region has 15 residues. The V gene end was trimmed by 6 bases and the J gene end by 5 bases; junction bases not matched to a gene: 9. The chain's CDR3 is CASRSRTGKNNEQFF. CDR3 DNA: TGTGCCAGTAGATCGAGGACAGGGAAGAACAATGAGCAGTTCTTC.

The V gene is TRBV21-1, the J gene TRBJ1-1; the table's D call, TRBD1, has no DNA check behind it. TRBV21-1 is tagged as a pseudogene. This CDR3 is 19 amino acids long. The CDR3 loop is CASSKVEGVGAERGTEAFF. CDR3 coding DNA: TGTGCCAGCAGCAAAGTTGAGGGGGTGGGGGCCGAGAGAGGCACTGAAGCTTTCTTT.